This T cell receptor (beta chain) was sequenced for a study of somatic mutations in cytotoxic T cells in rheumatoid arthritis. This CDR3 comprises 13 residues. CDR1 SGHTA and CDR2 FQGNSA come from the germline V gene. Deletions cut 2 bases from V and 10 bases from J, with 14 bases between. Broader study findings: Nobody had found out which antigens the expanded CD8+ clones targeted.

In regard to this clone: As yet, its antigen is unknown.

The protocol was immunoSEQ multiplex PCR, while the TCRdb copy is restricted to in-frame clones and leaves out a portion. The sample yields some 10,000 clones, roughly 90% seen once. The chain uses TRBV7-2 and TRBJ1-2; D perhaps matches TRBD1 (6 bases). This sequence was found in a woman aged 18-29 years with rheumatoid arthritis. Sequenced input: CD4+ T cells sorted from blood. The chain's CDR3 is CASSLWGPWVYTF. The CDR3, as DNA: TGTGCCAGCAGCTTATGGGGGCCATGGGTCTACACCTTC.